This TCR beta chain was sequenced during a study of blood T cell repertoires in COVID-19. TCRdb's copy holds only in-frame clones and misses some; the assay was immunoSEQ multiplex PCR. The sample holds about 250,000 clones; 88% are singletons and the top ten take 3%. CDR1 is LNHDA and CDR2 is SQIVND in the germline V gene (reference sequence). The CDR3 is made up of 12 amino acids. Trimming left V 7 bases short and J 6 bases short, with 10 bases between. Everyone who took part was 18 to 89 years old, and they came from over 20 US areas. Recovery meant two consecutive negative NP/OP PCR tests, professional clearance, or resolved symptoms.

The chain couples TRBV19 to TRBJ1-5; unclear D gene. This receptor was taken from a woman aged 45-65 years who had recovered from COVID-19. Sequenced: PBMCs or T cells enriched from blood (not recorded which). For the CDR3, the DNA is TGTGCCAGTAATCCCCGGGGTCAGCCCCAGCATTTT. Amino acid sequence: CASNPRGQPQHF. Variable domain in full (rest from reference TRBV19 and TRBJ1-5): DGGITQSPKYLFRKEGQNVTLSCEQNLNHDAMYWYRQDPGQGLRLIYYSQIVNDFQKGDIAEGYSVSREKKESFPLTVTSAQKNPTAFYLCASNPRGQPQHFGDGTRLSIL.